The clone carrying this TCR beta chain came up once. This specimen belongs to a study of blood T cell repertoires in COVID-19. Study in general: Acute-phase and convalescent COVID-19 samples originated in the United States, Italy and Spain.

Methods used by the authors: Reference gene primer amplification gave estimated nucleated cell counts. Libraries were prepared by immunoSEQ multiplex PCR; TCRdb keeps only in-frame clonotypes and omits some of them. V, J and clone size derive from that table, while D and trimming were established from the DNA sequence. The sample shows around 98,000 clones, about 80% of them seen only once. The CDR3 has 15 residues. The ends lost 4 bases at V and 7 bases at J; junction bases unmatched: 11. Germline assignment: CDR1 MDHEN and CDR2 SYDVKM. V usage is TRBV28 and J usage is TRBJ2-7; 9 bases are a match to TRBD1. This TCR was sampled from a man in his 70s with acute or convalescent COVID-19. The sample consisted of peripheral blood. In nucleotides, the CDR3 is TGTGCCAGCAGTTCACCGGGACAGGGTATGATAGAGCAGTACTTC. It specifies CASSSPGQGMIEQYF.